This is a list of T cell receptor beta chains from one sample in a study of human T cells and chemical hapten exposure. Each CDR3 protein gets one entry after TCRdb re-called the RACE reads with MiXCR. The sample holds about 160,000 distinct CDR3 sequences, around a quarter seen once. The specimen comprised whole blood, sampled in connection with sensitization to the hapten diphenylcyclopropenone (DPC). Receptors originate from a woman aged 18-29 years with alopecia areata. Some clones in this sample may be carry-over from other donors' samples. Each CDR3 is given with its conserved first and last residue. D genes are given only for firm matches. For some rows the clone size is stated as once, few or many, or as a class when expanded; others skip it.

j_gene: TRBJ2-7; v_gene: TRBV11-2; abundance: .; d_gene: .; CDR3aa: CASSPDGVADYEQYF; CDR3nt: TGTGCCAGCAGCCCCGACGGGGTCGCGGACTACGAGCAGTACTTC
j_gene: TRBJ1-1; v_gene: TRBV29-1; abundance: .; d_gene: .; CDR3aa: CSVWEEGPEAFF; CDR3nt: TGCAGCGTGTGGGAAGAGGGGCCTGAAGCTTTCTTT
j_gene: TRBJ2-3; v_gene: TRBV4-3; abundance: .; d_gene: .; CDR3aa: CASSQVGRTSTDTQYF; CDR3nt: TGCGCCAGCAGCCAAGTTGGCAGAACTAGCACAGATACGCAGTATTTT
j_gene: TRBJ2-3; v_gene: TRBV7-2; abundance: .; d_gene: .; CDR3aa: CASSFTGTANYDTQYF; CDR3nt: TGTGCCAGCAGCTTCACGGGGACGGCGAATTATGATACGCAGTATTTT
j_gene: TRBJ2-7; v_gene: TRBV7-9; abundance: .; d_gene: .; CDR3aa: CASSLNEQLQYF; CDR3nt: TGTGCCAGCAGCTTAAATGAACAGTTGCAGTACTTC
j_gene: TRBJ2-7; v_gene: TRBV5-6; abundance: many; d_gene: .; CDR3aa: CASSVWGYEQYF; CDR3nt: TGTGCCAGCAGCGTGTGGGGGTACGAGCAGTACTTC
j_gene: TRBJ2-3; v_gene: TRBV20-1; abundance: .; d_gene: TRBD1; CDR3aa: CSAMTGGRTDTQYF; CDR3nt: TGCAGTGCTATGACAGGGGGACGCACAGATACGCAGTATTTT
j_gene: TRBJ2-5; v_gene: TRBV15; abundance: .; d_gene: .; CDR3aa: CATSPGQQETQYF; CDR3nt: TGTGCCACCAGCCCAGGGCAGCAAGAGACCCAGTACTTC
j_gene: TRBJ1-6; v_gene: TRBV12-3/TRBV12-4; abundance: few; d_gene: .; CDR3aa: CASSYGSPLHF; CDR3nt: TGTGCCAGCAGTTACGGTTCACCCCTCCACTTT
j_gene: TRBJ1-1; v_gene: TRBV11-2; abundance: few; d_gene: TRBD1; CDR3aa: CASSLERGQGIDTEAFF; CDR3nt: TGTGCCAGCAGCTTAGAAAGGGGACAGGGGATAGACACTGAAGCTTTCTTT
j_gene: TRBJ2-3; v_gene: TRBV4-3; abundance: .; d_gene: .; CDR3aa: CASSQATTGPTTDTQYF; CDR3nt: TGCGCCAGCAGCCAAGCCACGACAGGACCCACCACAGATACGCAGTATTTT
j_gene: TRBJ2-1; v_gene: TRBV9; abundance: once; d_gene: TRBD2; CDR3aa: CASSVDSSGTPYNEQFF; CDR3nt: TGTGCCAGCAGCGTAGATTCTAGCGGGACCCCCTACAATGAGCAGTTCTTC
j_gene: TRBJ1-3; v_gene: TRBV4-2; abundance: .; d_gene: .; CDR3aa: CASSQDYRVSGNTIYF; CDR3nt: TGTGCCAGCAGCCAAGATTACAGAGTCTCTGGAAACACCATATATTTT
j_gene: TRBJ2-7; v_gene: TRBV5-4; abundance: .; d_gene: TRBD1; CDR3aa: CASSLSTGGLEQYF; CDR3nt: TGTGCCAGCAGCTTGTCAACAGGGGGGCTCGAGCAGTACTTC
j_gene: TRBJ2-2; v_gene: TRBV11-2; abundance: .; d_gene: TRBD1; CDR3aa: CASKGQDTGELFF; CDR3nt: TGTGCCAGCAAGGGACAGGACACCGGGGAGCTGTTTTTT
j_gene: TRBJ2-7; v_gene: TRBV30; abundance: .; d_gene: .; CDR3aa: CAWKQGRYEQYF; CDR3nt: TGTGCCTGGAAGCAGGGTCGGTACGAGCAGTACTTC
j_gene: TRBJ1-1; v_gene: TRBV29-1; abundance: .; d_gene: .; CDR3aa: CSVADTNTEAFF; CDR3nt: TGCAGCGTTGCTGACACCAACACTGAAGCTTTCTTT
j_gene: TRBJ2-7; v_gene: TRBV10-3; abundance: .; d_gene: TRBD1; CDR3aa: CAISEWDRVGEQYF; CDR3nt: TGTGCCATCAGTGAGTGGGACAGGGTCGGCGAGCAGTACTTC
j_gene: TRBJ2-7; v_gene: TRBV30; abundance: .; d_gene: .; CDR3aa: CAWTILGSYEQYF; CDR3nt: TGTGCCTGGACGATCCTGGGTTCCTACGAGCAGTACTTC
j_gene: TRBJ2-3; v_gene: TRBV12-3/TRBV12-4; abundance: few; d_gene: .; CDR3aa: CASSTNTQYF; CDR3nt: TGTGCCAGCAGTACCAATACGCAGTATTTT
j_gene: TRBJ1-3; v_gene: TRBV4-2; abundance: once; d_gene: .; CDR3aa: CASSQDKNSGNTIYF; CDR3nt: TGTGCCAGCAGCCAAGATAAGAACTCTGGAAACACCATATATTTT
j_gene: TRBJ2-1; v_gene: TRBV7-3; abundance: .; d_gene: TRBD2; CDR3aa: CASSLWTSGSYNEQFF; CDR3nt: TGTGCCAGCAGCTTATGGACTAGCGGGAGTTACAATGAGCAGTTCTTC
j_gene: TRBJ2-5; v_gene: TRBV9; abundance: .; d_gene: .; CDR3aa: CASSDGMETQYF; CDR3nt: TGTGCCAGCAGCGATGGGATGGAGACCCAGTACTTC
j_gene: TRBJ2-1; v_gene: TRBV29-1; abundance: many; d_gene: .; CDR3aa: CSVVTGVGQFF; CDR3nt: TGCAGCGTTGTAACGGGGGTCGGGCAGTTCTTC
j_gene: TRBJ2-7; v_gene: TRBV6-5; abundance: once; d_gene: .; CDR3aa: CASSYSTVQYF; CDR3nt: TGTGCCAGCAGTTACTCGACAGTCCAGTACTTC
j_gene: TRBJ2-1; v_gene: TRBV10-3; abundance: .; d_gene: .; CDR3aa: CAISGLNNEQFF; CDR3nt: TGTGCCATCAGTGGGCTAAACAATGAGCAGTTCTTC
j_gene: TRBJ2-7; v_gene: TRBV20-1; abundance: .; d_gene: .; CDR3aa: CSASSEGTTYEQYF; CDR3nt: TGCAGTGCTAGCTCCGAGGGGACCACCTACGAGCAGTACTTC
j_gene: TRBJ2-5; v_gene: TRBV9; abundance: once; d_gene: TRBD2; CDR3aa: CASSVVGGRAWETQYF; CDR3nt: TGTGCCAGCAGCGTAGTGGGAGGGAGGGCCTGGGAGACCCAGTACTTC
j_gene: TRBJ2-2; v_gene: TRBV2; abundance: .; d_gene: .; CDR3aa: CASRRQYTGELFF; CDR3nt: TGTGCCAGCAGGAGACAGTACACCGGGGAGCTGTTTTTT
j_gene: TRBJ2-1; v_gene: TRBV2; abundance: few; d_gene: TRBD2; CDR3aa: CASSEGLAGGHEQFF; CDR3nt: TGTGCCAGCAGTGAAGGACTAGCGGGAGGGCATGAGCAGTTCTTC
j_gene: TRBJ2-7; v_gene: TRBV6-5; abundance: .; d_gene: .; CDR3aa: CASSYSSAVFSYEQYF; CDR3nt: TGTGCCAGCAGTTACTCTTCGGCAGTTTTTAGCTACGAGCAGTACTTC
j_gene: TRBJ2-1; v_gene: TRBV4-3; abundance: once; d_gene: TRBD1; CDR3aa: CASSQEGTVNNEQFF; CDR3nt: TGCGCCAGCAGCCAAGAAGGGACAGTTAACAATGAGCAGTTCTTC
j_gene: TRBJ2-6; v_gene: TRBV7-2; abundance: few; d_gene: TRBD2; CDR3aa: CASSLGGTSGVVSGANVLTF; CDR3nt: TGTGCCAGCAGCTTAGGAGGGACTAGCGGGGTAGTCTCTGGGGCCAACGTCCTGACTTTC
j_gene: TRBJ2-6; v_gene: TRBV28; abundance: .; d_gene: .; CDR3aa: CASNLSGSGANVLTF; CDR3nt: TGTGCCAGCAACCTATCAGGCTCTGGGGCCAACGTCCTGACTTTC
j_gene: TRBJ2-1; v_gene: TRBV7-2; abundance: few; d_gene: TRBD2; CDR3aa: CASSRTSGNNEQFF; CDR3nt: TGTGCCAGCAGCAGAACTAGCGGGAACAATGAGCAGTTCTTC
j_gene: TRBJ1-2; v_gene: TRBV25-1; abundance: .; d_gene: .; CDR3aa: CASSETGGAGWSYGYTF; CDR3nt: TGTGCCAGCAGTGAAACGGGGGGCGCGGGTTGGTCCTATGGCTACACCTTC
j_gene: TRBJ2-1; v_gene: TRBV2; abundance: .; d_gene: TRBD1; CDR3aa: CASSIRGKQFF; CDR3nt: TGTGCCAGCAGTATCAGGGGGAAGCAGTTCTTC
j_gene: TRBJ1-4; v_gene: TRBV4-1; abundance: .; d_gene: .; CDR3aa: CASSQQGSWLSEKLFF; CDR3nt: TGCGCCAGCAGCCAACAGGGTTCTTGGCTAAGTGAAAAACTGTTTTTT
j_gene: TRBJ1-1; v_gene: TRBV30; abundance: .; d_gene: TRBD1; CDR3aa: CAWSPTGGTEAFF; CDR3nt: TGTGCCTGGAGTCCCACAGGGGGCACTGAAGCTTTCTTT
j_gene: TRBJ2-1; v_gene: TRBV28; abundance: few; d_gene: .; CDR3aa: CASSSRDPRFF; CDR3nt: TGTGCCAGCAGTTCCCGGGACCCCCGGTTCTTC
j_gene: TRBJ1-2; v_gene: TRBV20-1; abundance: many; d_gene: .; CDR3aa: CSARGYDNYGYTF; CDR3nt: TGCAGTGCTAGAGGATACGATAACTATGGCTACACCTTC